These T cell receptor beta chains were read from a single sample in a study of blood T cells in healthy people across ages. TCRdb re-called the 5' RACE reads with MiXCR, one entry per CDR3 protein. Here the sample spans 1 million or so distinct CDR3 sequences, over 35% being singletons. The sequencing sample was made of blood. These receptors were collected from an older woman in good health. The CDR3 runs from the conserved cysteine through the conserved F or W. The D gene is left open where the match is weak. Size values are once, few and many counts, or a class for expanded clones, and some rows have none.

j_call d_call v_call clone_size cdr3_nt cdr3_aa
TRBJ2-7 NA TRBV2 NA TGTGCCAGCAGTGGGCGGCGAGACGAGCAGTACTTC CASSGRRDEQYF
TRBJ2-7 NA TRBV3-1 few TGTGCCAGCAGCCAAGTCGGGTTAAATGAGCAGTACTTC CASSQVGLNEQYF
TRBJ2-1 NA TRBV29-1 few TGCAGCGTTGACAGGGGAATCTACAATGAGCAGTTCTTC CSVDRGIYNEQFF
TRBJ2-5 NA TRBV9 few TGTGCCAGCAGCGTAGGCGATTCACCGGAGACCCAGTACTTC CASSVGDSPETQYF
TRBJ2-1 NA TRBV20-1 NA TGCAGTGCTAGAGATCAGGGGGGCGGGTTCAATGAGCAGTTCTTC CSARDQGGGFNEQFF
TRBJ2-7 TRBD1 TRBV14 NA TGTGCCAGCAGCCAGCTAGGACAGGCCTACGAGCAGTACTTC CASSQLGQAYEQYF
TRBJ2-5 TRBD1 TRBV9 NA TGTGCCAGCAGCACCCAAACAGGGGGCGGGAAGCAGTACTTC CASSTQTGGGKQYF
TRBJ2-1 TRBD2 TRBV4-2 few TGTGCCAGCAGCCAACTGACTAGCGGGGAATCCTACAATGAGCAGTTCTTC CASSQLTSGESYNEQFF
TRBJ2-7 TRBD1 TRBV11-2 NA TGTGCCAGCAGCCCAGTGGGGACAGGGTTGAGAGAGCAGTACTTC CASSPVGTGLREQYF
TRBJ2-5 NA TRBV24-1 NA TGTGCCACCAGTGATTCCCAAAGATTCGACGGTAACTACGATGAGCAGTACTTC CATSDSQRFDGNYDEQYF
TRBJ2-7 TRBD1 TRBV27 few TGTGCCAGCAGACCCCCCACGGACAGGCAACCCTACGAGCAGTACTTC CASRPPTDRQPYEQYF
TRBJ2-2 NA TRBV4-2 NA TGTGCCAGCAGCCAAGAACCCTCCACCGGGGAGCTGTTTTTT CASSQEPSTGELFF
TRBJ2-1 TRBD1 TRBV9 NA TGTGCCAGCAGCGTAGGGACAGGGGGTAAGGGGCAGTTCTTC CASSVGTGGKGQFF
TRBJ2-1 NA TRBV11-2 NA TGTGCCAGCAGCTCATCCGGTCCCGAGCAGTTCTTC CASSSSGPEQFF
TRBJ2-2 NA TRBV12-5 few TGTGCTAGTGGTTACAGGGCTTCGGGCACCGGGGAGCTGTTTTTT CASGYRASGTGELFF
TRBJ1-2 NA TRBV27 few TGTGCCAGCAGTCCTAGTAGTGACGGGCCTGCTAACTATGGCTACACCTTC CASSPSSDGPANYGYTF
TRBJ2-5 NA TRBV24-1 many TGTGCCACCAGTGTGGGGTACCAAGAGACCCAGTACTTC CATSVGYQETQYF
TRBJ2-3 TRBD1 TRBV20-1 many TGCAGTGCTGGACAGGGGGGCACAGATACGCAGTATTTT CSAGQGGTDTQYF
TRBJ2-5 TRBD2 TRBV18 NA TGTGCCAGCTCACACGCTAGCGGGCAAGAGACCCAGTACTTC CASSHASGQETQYF
TRBJ2-7 NA TRBV11-2 few TGTGCCAGCAGCTTAGTTCTAGTTTCCGAGCAGTACTTC CASSLVLVSEQYF